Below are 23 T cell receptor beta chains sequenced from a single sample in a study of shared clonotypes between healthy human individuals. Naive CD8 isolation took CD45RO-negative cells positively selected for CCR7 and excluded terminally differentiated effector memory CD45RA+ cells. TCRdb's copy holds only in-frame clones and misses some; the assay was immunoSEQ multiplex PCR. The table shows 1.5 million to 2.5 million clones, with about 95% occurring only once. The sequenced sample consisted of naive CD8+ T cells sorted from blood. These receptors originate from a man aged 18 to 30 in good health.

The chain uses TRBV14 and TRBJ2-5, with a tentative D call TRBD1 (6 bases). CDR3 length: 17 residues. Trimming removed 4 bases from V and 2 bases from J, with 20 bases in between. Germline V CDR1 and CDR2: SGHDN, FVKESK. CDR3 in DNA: TGTGCCAGCAGCCTAGACGTTACAGGGATGGTTCAAGAGACCCAGTACTTC. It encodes CASSLDVTGMVQETQYF.

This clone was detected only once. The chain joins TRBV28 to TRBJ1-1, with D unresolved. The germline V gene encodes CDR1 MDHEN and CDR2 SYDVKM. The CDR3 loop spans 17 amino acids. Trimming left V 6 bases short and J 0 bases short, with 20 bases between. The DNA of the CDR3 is TGTGCCAGCAGCACTCAAACCCTAACCAGTGTGAACACTGAAGCTTTCTTT. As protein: CASSTQTLTSVNTEAFF. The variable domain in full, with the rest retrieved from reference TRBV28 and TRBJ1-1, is DVKVTQSSRYLVKRTGEKVFLECVQDMDHENMFWYRQDPGLGLRLIYFSYDVKMKEKGDIPEGYSVSREKKERFSLILESASTNQTSMYLCASSTQTLTSVNTEAFFGQGTRLTVV.

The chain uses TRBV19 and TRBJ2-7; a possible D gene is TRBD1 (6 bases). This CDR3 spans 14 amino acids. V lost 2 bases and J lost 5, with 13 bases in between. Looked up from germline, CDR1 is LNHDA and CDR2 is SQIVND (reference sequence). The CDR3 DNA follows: TGTGCCAGTAGTATACACAGGGTGGGAGACGAGCAGTACTTC. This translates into CASSIHRVGDEQYF.

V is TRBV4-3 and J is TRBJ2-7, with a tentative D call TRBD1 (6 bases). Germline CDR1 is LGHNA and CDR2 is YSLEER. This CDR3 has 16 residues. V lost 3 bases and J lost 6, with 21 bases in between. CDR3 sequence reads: CASSQDTGLHGLEQYF. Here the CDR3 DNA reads TGCGCCAGCAGCCAGGATACAGGGTTACACGGCCTCGAGCAGTACTTC.

This chain's CDR3 is CASSEEGGLNTEAFF. The CDR3 coding sequence is TGTGCCAGCAGCGAAGAGGGAGGACTGAACACTGAAGCTTTCTTT. The chain links TRBV13 to TRBJ1-1; no definite D call. V was cut by 5 bases and J by 0 bases, with 13 bases left in between. Germline V gene sequence: CDR1 PRHDT, CDR2 FYEKMQ (reference sequence). The CDR3 consists of 15 residues.

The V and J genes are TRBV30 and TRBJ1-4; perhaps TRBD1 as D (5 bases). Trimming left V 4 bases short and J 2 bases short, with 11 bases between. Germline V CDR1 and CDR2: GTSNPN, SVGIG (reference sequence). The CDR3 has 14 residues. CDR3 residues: CAWNGATTNEKLFF. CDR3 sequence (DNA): TGTGCCTGGAACGGGGCTACGACTAATGAAAAACTGTTTTTT.

Written as DNA, the CDR3 is TGTGCCAGCAGCCGGACTAGCGGGAGGACCGGGGAGCTGTTTTTT. Translated, it gives CASSRTSGRTGELFF. The gene calls are TRBV6-6 and TRBJ2-2, with 14 bases identical to TRBD2. Trimming took 6 bases from V and 5 from J; bases not matched to a gene: 2. Per germline, CDR1 MNHNY and CDR2 SVGAGI (reference sequence). This CDR3 contains 15 residues.

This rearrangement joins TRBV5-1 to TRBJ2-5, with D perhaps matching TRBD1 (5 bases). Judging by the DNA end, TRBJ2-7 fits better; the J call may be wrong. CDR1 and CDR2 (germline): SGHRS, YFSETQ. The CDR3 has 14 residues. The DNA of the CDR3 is TGCGCCAGCAGCTTGCGGTCAGGGATCCACGAGCAGTACTTC. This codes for CASSLRSGIHEQYF.

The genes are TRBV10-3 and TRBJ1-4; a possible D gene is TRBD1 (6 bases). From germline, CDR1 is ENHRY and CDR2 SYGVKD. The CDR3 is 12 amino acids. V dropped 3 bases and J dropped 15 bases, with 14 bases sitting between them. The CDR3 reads CAISDEQGDMFF. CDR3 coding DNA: TGTGCCATCAGTGATGAACAGGGTGATATGTTTTTT.

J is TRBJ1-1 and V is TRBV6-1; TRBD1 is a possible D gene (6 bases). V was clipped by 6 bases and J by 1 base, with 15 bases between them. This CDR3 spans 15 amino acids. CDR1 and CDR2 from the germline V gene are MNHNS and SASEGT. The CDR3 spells CASSRLRGSNTEAFF. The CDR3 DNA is TGTGCCAGCAGCCGCCTAAGGGGGTCGAACACTGAAGCTTTCTTT.

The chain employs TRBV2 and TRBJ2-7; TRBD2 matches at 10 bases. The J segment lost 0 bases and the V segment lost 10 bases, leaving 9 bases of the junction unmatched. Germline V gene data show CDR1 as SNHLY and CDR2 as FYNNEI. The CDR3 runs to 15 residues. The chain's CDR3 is CATIGLAAFSYEQYF. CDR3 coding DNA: TGTGCCACCATAGGACTAGCGGCCTTCTCCTACGAGCAGTACTTC.

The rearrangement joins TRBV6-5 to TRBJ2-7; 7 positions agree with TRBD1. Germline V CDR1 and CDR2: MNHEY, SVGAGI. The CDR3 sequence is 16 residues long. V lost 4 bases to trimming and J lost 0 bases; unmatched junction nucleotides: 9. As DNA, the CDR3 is TGTGCCAGCAGTTTCTCAACAGGGGCTACCTCCTACGAGCAGTACTTC. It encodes CASSFSTGATSYEQYF.

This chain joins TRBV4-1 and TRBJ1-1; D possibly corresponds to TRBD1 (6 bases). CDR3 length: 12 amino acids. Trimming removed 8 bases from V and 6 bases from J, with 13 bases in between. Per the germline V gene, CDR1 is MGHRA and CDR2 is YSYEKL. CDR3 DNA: TGCGCCAGCGCAGGGGCGGGGGCTGAAGCTTTCTTT. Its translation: CASAGAGAEAFF.

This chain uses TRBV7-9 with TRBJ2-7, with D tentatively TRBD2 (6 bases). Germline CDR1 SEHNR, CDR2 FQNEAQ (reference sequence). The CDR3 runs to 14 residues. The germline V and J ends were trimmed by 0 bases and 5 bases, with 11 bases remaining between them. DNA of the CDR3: TGTGCCAGCAGCTTAGCACCGGGACTGGACGAGCAGTACTTC. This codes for CASSLAPGLDEQYF.

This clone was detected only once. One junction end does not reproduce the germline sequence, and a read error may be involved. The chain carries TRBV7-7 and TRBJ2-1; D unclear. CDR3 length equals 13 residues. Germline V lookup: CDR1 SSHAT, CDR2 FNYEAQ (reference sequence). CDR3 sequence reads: CASSLGTYNEQFF. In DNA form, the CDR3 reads TGTGCTAGCAGCTTAGGGACCTACAATGAGCAGTTCTTC.

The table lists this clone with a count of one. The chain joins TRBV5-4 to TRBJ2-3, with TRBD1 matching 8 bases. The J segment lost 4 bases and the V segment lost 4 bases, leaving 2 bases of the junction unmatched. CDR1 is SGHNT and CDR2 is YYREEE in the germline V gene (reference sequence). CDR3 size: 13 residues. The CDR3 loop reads CASSKTGADTQYF. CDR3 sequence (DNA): TGTGCCAGCAGCAAGACAGGGGCAGATACGCAGTATTTT.

The CDR3 loop reads CASSPGEGTYNEQFF. CDR3 sequence (DNA): TGTGCCAGCAGCCCGGGAGAAGGGACCTACAATGAGCAGTTCTTC. The chain joins TRBV7-6 to TRBJ2-1; D is perhaps TRBD2 (6 bases). V was pared by 5 bases and J by 2 bases, with 13 bases between. The CDR3 runs to 15 residues. Per germline, CDR1 SGHVS and CDR2 FNYEAQ.

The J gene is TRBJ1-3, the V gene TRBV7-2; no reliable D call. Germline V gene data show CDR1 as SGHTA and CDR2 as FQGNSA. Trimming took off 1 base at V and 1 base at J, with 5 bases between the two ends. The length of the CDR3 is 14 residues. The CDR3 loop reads CASSLEGSGNTIYF. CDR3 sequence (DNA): TGTGCCAGCAGCTTAGAGGGTTCTGGAAACACCATATATTTT.

The CDR3 spells CASSPNRGPIQNSNQPQHF. The CDR3 bases are TGTGCCAGCAGCCCGAACAGGGGGCCCATTCAAAATAGCAATCAGCCCCAGCATTTT. The chain uses TRBV5-4 and TRBJ1-5; 9 bases are shared with TRBD1. CDR1 is SGHNT and CDR2 is YYREEE in the germline V gene (reference sequence). V was pared by 4 bases and J by 0 bases, with 14 bases of the junction left unmatched. This CDR3 region has 19 residues. The full variable domain, in which reference TRBV5-4 and TRBJ1-5 provide the parts outside the CDR3, is ETGVTQSPTHLIKTRGQQVTLRCSSQSGHNTVSWYQQALGQGPQFIFQYYREEENGRGNFPPRFSGLQFPNYSSELNVNALELDDSALYLCASSPNRGPIQNSNQPQHFGDGTRLSIL.

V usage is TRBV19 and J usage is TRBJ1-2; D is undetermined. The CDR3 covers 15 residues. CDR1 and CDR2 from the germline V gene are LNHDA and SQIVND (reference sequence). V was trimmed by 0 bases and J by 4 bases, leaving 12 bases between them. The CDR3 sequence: CASSIDRSLLYGYTF. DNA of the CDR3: TGTGCCAGTAGTATAGATCGATCGCTGCTCTATGGCTACACCTTC.

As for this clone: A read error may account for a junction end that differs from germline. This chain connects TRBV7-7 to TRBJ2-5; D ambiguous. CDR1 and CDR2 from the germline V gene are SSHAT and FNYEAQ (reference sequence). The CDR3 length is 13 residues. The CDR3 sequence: CASSLYYKETQYF. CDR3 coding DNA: TGTGCTAGCAGCTTATACTACAAAGAGACCCAGTACTTC. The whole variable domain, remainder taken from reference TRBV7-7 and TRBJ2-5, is GAGVSQSPRYKVTKRGQDVTLRCDPISSHATLYWYQQALGQGPEFLTYFNYEAQPDKSGLPSDRFSAERPEGSISTLTIQRTEQRDSAMYRCASSLYYKETQYFGPGTRLLVL.

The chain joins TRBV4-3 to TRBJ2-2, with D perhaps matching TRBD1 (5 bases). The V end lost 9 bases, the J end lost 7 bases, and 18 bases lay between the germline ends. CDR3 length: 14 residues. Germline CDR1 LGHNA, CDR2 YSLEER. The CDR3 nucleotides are TGCGCCAGTCAATGGAGCAGGGTGGACGGGGAGCTGTTTTTT. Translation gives CASQWSRVDGELFF.

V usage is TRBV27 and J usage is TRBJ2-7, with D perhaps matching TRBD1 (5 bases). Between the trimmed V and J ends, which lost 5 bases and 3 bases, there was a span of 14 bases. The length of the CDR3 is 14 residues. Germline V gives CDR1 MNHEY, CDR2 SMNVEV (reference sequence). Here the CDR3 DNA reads TGTGCCAGCAGTGTCGACAGCATCCTCTACGAGCAGTACTTC. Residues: CASSVDSILYEQYF.